The source of this T cell receptor (beta chain) is a study of regulatory T cells in long-lasting Graves disease. According to the study, TCR beta libraries were built with iRepertoire HTBI primers and CDR3-region Arm-PCR. TCRdb reprocessed the multiplex PCR reads with MiXCR, giving one entry per CDR3 protein. The sample has about 330,000 distinct CDR3 sequences, around 15% seen once. Findings and caveats of the study: Sampling was limited to peripheral blood rather than thyroid tissue.

Time point defined: newly diagnosed GD, antithyroid drugs for less than 3 months. The authors made the TCR library using RNA they extracted from PBMCs. Remarks on this clonotype: Its antigen remains unknown.

A further study also used this sample, focusing on T cells in Graves' hyperthyroidism and ophthalmopathy.

Sample: peripheral blood mononuclear cells (PBMCs), taken at new diagnosis, from a patient treated with antithyroid drugs. The clonotype comes from a woman younger than 30 with Graves disease.

CDR3 residues: CASSQVITTQETQYF. DNA of the CDR3: TGCGCCAGCAGCCAAGTGATAACTACCCAAGAGACCCAGTACTTC. The chain uses TRBV4-1 and TRBJ2-5; D gene unclear. This CDR3 contains 15 residues. Germline CDR1 MGHRA, CDR2 YSYEKL. Trimming left V 1 base short and J 1 base short, with 10 bases between.